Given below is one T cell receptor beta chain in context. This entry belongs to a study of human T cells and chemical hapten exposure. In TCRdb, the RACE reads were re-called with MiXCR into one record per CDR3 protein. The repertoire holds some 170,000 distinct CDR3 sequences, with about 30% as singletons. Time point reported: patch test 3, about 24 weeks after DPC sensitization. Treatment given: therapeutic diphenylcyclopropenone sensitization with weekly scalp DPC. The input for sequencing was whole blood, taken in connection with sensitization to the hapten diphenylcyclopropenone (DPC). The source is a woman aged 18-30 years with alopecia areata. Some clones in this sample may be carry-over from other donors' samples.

This CDR3 reads CASSPKREAFF. CDR3 bases: TGTGCCAGCAGTCCCAAGCGTGAAGCTTTCTTT. V gene TRBV7-9 combines with J gene TRBJ1-1; unclear D gene. Trimming took off 6 bases at V and 7 bases at J, with 9 bases between the two ends. The CDR3 spans 11 residues. Germline CDR1 is SEHNR and CDR2 is FQNEAQ (reference sequence). Together with reference TRBV7-9 and TRBJ1-1, the CDR3 gives the full variable domain: DTGVSQNPRHKITKRGQNVTFRCDPISEHNRLYWYRQTLGQGPEFLTYFQNEAQLEKSRLLSDRFSAERPKGSFSTLEIQRTEQGDSAMYLCASSPKREAFFGQGTRLTVV.